Listed below are T cell receptor beta chains from one sample, sequenced in a study of cytomegalovirus exposure and HLA in healthy donors. Assay: immunoSEQ multiplex PCR; the TCRdb copy retains only in-frame clones and omits some. The sample holds 120,000 or so clones, around 72% seen once. The sequencing input was PBMCs. These receptors all stem from a man aged 30 to 39 in good health and CMV-seronegative. Both conserved end residues are part of each CDR3. The D gene is left open where the match is weak. The size of a clone is reported for some rows only, either as once, few or many, or as a class for expanded clones.

V	length	D	size	J	CDR3	DNA
TRBV5-1	15	TRBD1	NA	TRBJ2-1	CASSFGQGAMNEQFF	TGCGCCAGCAGCTTTGGACAGGGGGCGATGAATGAGCAGTTCTTC
TRBV27	17	TRBD2	NA	TRBJ2-5	CAGSLSTLAGGPETQYF	TGTGCCGGCAGTTTATCGACTTTGGCGGGGGGCCCAGAGACCCAGTACTTC
TRBV13	13	NA	few	TRBJ2-5	CASSPPSRETQYF	TGTGCCAGCAGCCCTCCGAGTCGGGAGACCCAGTACTTC
TRBV19	15	TRBD2	NA	TRBJ2-7	CASSIGPSGTYEQYF	TGTGCCAGTAGTATCGGGCCTAGCGGTACCTACGAGCAGTACTTC
TRBV7-7	15	TRBD1	NA	TRBJ2-5	CASSLQGLPQETQYF	TGTGCTAGCAGCCTACAGGGGCTACCCCAAGAGACCCAGTACTTC
TRBV4-2	14	TRBD1	few	TRBJ2-2	CASSPGGNTGELFF	TGTGCCAGCAGCCCAGGGGGGAACACCGGGGAGCTGTTTTTT
TRBV27	16	TRBD1	NA	TRBJ1-6	CASGLSLGTGISPLHF	TGTGCCAGCGGATTAAGTTTAGGGACAGGAATTTCACCCCTCCACTTT
TRBV7-9	15	TRBD1	NA	TRBJ2-7	CASSSLEGQGFEQYF	TGTGCCAGCAGCTCGCTGGAGGGACAGGGGTTCGAGCAGTACTTC
TRBV5-5	15	NA	NA	TRBJ2-7	CASSSGVGSFYEQYF	TGTGCCAGCAGCTCAGGGGTGGGTAGCTTCTACGAGCAGTACTTC
TRBV18	13	NA	NA	TRBJ2-7	CASSQGFGDEQYF	TGTGCCAGCTCACAGGGGTTCGGCGACGAGCAGTACTTC
TRBV20-1	11	NA	NA	TRBJ1-1	CSARDREEAFF	TGCAGTGCTAGAGATAGAGAAGAAGCTTTCTTT
TRBV5-4	13	NA	NA	TRBJ1-1	CASSGPRDTEAFF	TGTGCCAGCAGCGGACCGAGGGACACTGAAGCTTTCTTT
TRBV18	16	TRBD1	NA	TRBJ1-1	CASSPLQGAEYTEAFF	TGTGCCAGCTCACCGCTACAGGGGGCGGAGTACACTGAAGCTTTCTTT
TRBV20-1	10	NA	NA	TRBJ2-1	CSATDNEQFF	TGCAGTGCTACCGACAATGAGCAGTTCTTC
TRBV5-4	13	TRBD1	NA	TRBJ1-1	CASSFGQAPEAFF	TGTGCCAGCAGCTTCGGACAGGCCCCTGAAGCTTTCTTT
TRBV13	16	NA	few	TRBJ1-1	CASSLGEGTQMAEAFF	TGTGCCAGCAGCTTAGGAGAGGGTACCCAGATGGCTGAAGCTTTCTTT
TRBV7-6	12	NA	NA	TRBJ2-1	CASRDTYNEQFF	TGTGCCAGCAGGGACACTTACAATGAGCAGTTCTTC
TRBV2	14	NA	NA	TRBJ2-7	CASSVFASSYEQYF	TGTGCCAGCAGTGTATTCGCCAGTTCCTACGAGCAGTACTTC
TRBV2	13	NA	NA	TRBJ1-2	CASEIGGDYGYTF	TGTGCCAGCGAAATTGGGGGGGACTATGGCTACACCTTC
TRBV6-1	14	NA	NA	TRBJ1-1	CASLTRTENTEAFF	TGTGCCAGCCTAACGAGGACAGAGAACACTGAAGCTTTCTTT
TRBV5-8	16	TRBD2	few	TRBJ2-6	CASSQDGGAGANVLTF	TGTGCCAGCAGCCAAGATGGGGGGGCTGGGGCCAACGTCCTGACTTTC
TRBV30	14	TRBD2	NA	TRBJ2-3	CAWTPSGGTDTQYF	TGTGCCTGGACGCCTAGCGGGGGCACAGATACGCAGTATTTT
TRBV7-8	17	NA	NA	TRBJ2-1	CASSQAHRENPYNEQFF	TGTGCCAGCAGCCAGGCGCACAGGGAAAACCCCTACAATGAGCAGTTCTTC
TRBV5-1	14	TRBD2	NA	TRBJ2-1	CASQGLADYNEQFF	TGCGCCAGCCAGGGACTAGCGGATTACAATGAGCAGTTCTTC